This T cell receptor (beta chain) appears in the sequencing data of a study of blood T cell repertoires in COVID-19. Study-wide context: The United States, Italy and Spain were the sources of the acute and convalescent COVID-19 samples.

Germline assignment: CDR1 SGHAT and CDR2 FQNNGV. The V end was cut by 2 bases, the J end by 2 bases, with 5 bases between. CDR3 length: 13 amino acids. Original processing methods: Quantification of nucleated cells was approximated via reference gene primer amplification. Method: immunoSEQ multiplex PCR; TCRdb's copy keeps in-frame clones and lacks some. That table supplies the V and J calls and clone size; D and trimming were determined from the DNA. Of over 150,000 clones listed, 82% are singletons. Sequencing was performed on peripheral blood. The chain employs TRBV11-2 and TRBJ2-3, with unresolved D. The receptor's source is a woman aged 80 or over with active or convalescent COVID-19. The CDR3 coding sequence is TGTGCCAGCAGCTTATCTTTCACAGATACGCAGTATTTT. It yields the protein CASSLSFTDTQYF.